This T cell receptor beta chain originates from a study of beta chain features in type 1 diabetes. The CDR3 covers 15 residues. V lost 4 bases and J 1 base, leaving 12 bases between the germline ends. Germline V gives CDR1 SGHDN, CDR2 FVKESK. Isolated RNA was reverse transcribed in full, so expressed TCRB transcripts were sequenced. This table comes from immunoSEQ multiplex PCR, and its TCRdb copy is limited to in-frame clones, with some not included. Among about 650,000 clones listed, approximately 13% were seen once. Findings of the study overall: In patients and controls equally, PCR might favor templates that are shorter. Patients showed naive, central memory and Treg TCRB repertoires that appeared more similar than those of healthy donors. All four CD4+ subsets from Type 1 diabetes patients carried moderately but significantly shorter TCRB CDR3s.

This clone showed up just a few times. Its antigen remains unidentified. It was via CD45RO/CCR7/CD25/CD127/CD95/CD27 that CD4+ naive, central memory, regulatory and stem cell-like memory cells were sorted. The purity of all sorted populations exceeded 98%. This TCR was recovered from a man aged 25-45 years with type 1 diabetes. Specimen: naive CD4+ T cells from blood. This chain uses TRBV14 with TRBJ2-3, with D possibly matching TRBD1 (5 bases). The CDR3 sequence is CASSLGRGRTDTQYF. The CDR3 DNA is TGTGCCAGCAGCCTTGGAAGGGGCCGCACAGATACGCAGTATTTT.